The 7 T cell receptor beta chains below all came from one sample that was sequenced in a study of monozygotic twins with inflammatory bowel disease. Using the 5' RACE reads, TCRdb records one entry per CDR3 protein without DNA. Its table lists approximately 400,000 distinct CDR3 sequences. Material: blood. All receptors come from a human donor with ulcerative colitis or Crohn's disease, or a healthy co-twin of an affected twin (not recorded which).

The V and J genes are TRBV9 and TRBJ2-7; TCRdb proposes TRBD1, but this gene call is untestable without DNA. The CDR3 contains 14 residues. The germline V gene has CDR1 SGDLS and CDR2 YYNGEE. The CDR3 protein is CASRRGGAAYEQYF.

The J gene is TRBJ2-1, the V gene TRBV5-1; no DNA is available, so the TRBD2 call from TCRdb remains unchecked. The germline gives CDR1 SGHRS, CDR2 YFSETQ. The CDR3 runs 15 residues. This CDR3 is CASSALARAANEQFF.

The rearrangement joins TRBV7-3 to TRBJ2-3. CDR1 SGHTA and CDR2 FQGTGA come from the germline V gene. The CDR3 is 15 amino acids. The CDR3 is CASSLGLRGTDTQYF.

The chain employs TRBV4-3 and TRBJ2-5; TCRdb's D call, TRBD2, is unchecked because there is no DNA. CDR3 size: 16 residues. Germline values: CDR1 LGHNA, CDR2 YSLEER. The CDR3: CASSQERFSAQETQYF.

The chain joins TRBV10-2 to TRBJ1-2; TCRdb designates TRBD1, a call that cannot be tested without DNA. The germline V gene has CDR1 WSHSY and CDR2 SAAADI. The CDR3 runs 15 residues. The CDR3 sequence: CASRPHREMGYGYTF.

This clonotype is deemed medium-sized (0.01 to 0.1%) by its frequency. The chain is built from TRBV12-3 or TRBV12-4 and TRBJ1-2. The CDR3 covers 13 residues. CDR3 protein: CASSLPLVVGYTF.

V gene TRBV20-1 combines with J gene TRBJ2-1. Germline CDR1 and CDR2: DFQATT and SNEGSKA (reference sequence). The length of the CDR3 is 15 residues. CDR3 loop: CSAKTADSSYNEQFF.